This T cell receptor (beta chain) was profiled in a study of Graves' ophthalmopathy and Graves' hyperthyroidism. This clonotype was counted at least ten times. The antigen is undetermined. An end of the junction does not agree with germline; a read error may underlie this. The authors amplified TCR beta CDR3 regions from RNA transcripts. In the first round, RT-PCR was carried out with HTBI primers, and a multiplex PCR formed the second round. In TCRdb, the multiplex PCR reads were re-called with MiXCR into one record per CDR3 protein. The data hold a few hundred thousand distinct CDR3 sequences, with 20% to 25% observed a single time. The PBMCs were taken from approximately 11 ml of fresh peripheral blood. This CDR3 region has 16 residues. CDR1 and CDR2 from the germline V gene are SGHAT and FQNNGV. Overall study results and limits: A classifier, a 13-signature model, separated ophthalmopathy from stable hyperthyroidism with 87.88% sensitivity and 75% to 82% specificity. A majority of expanded thyroid clonotypes exceeding 0.001 frequency were likewise present in blood.

Sample: peripheral blood. This receptor was obtained from a woman between 50 and 59 years old with Graves' ophthalmopathy. The chain links TRBV11-2 to TRBJ2-7; D is perhaps TRBD2 (5 bases). The chain's CDR3 is CTSSPDQLTGSYEQYF. The DNA for the CDR3 is TGTACCAGCAGCCCGGACCAACTTACGGGGTCCTACGAGCAGTACTTC.